The sample holds many counts of the clone carrying this TCR beta chain. Using its own MiXCR run on the reads, TCRdb lists one record per CDR3 protein. Of 500,000 to 600,000 distinct CDR3 sequences listed, 15% to 20% were seen once; the top ten hold roughly a quarter. CDR1 SGHTA and CDR2 FQGTGA come from the germline V gene. The CDR3 length is 15 residues. V was clipped by 6 bases and J by 6 bases; unmatched bases: 11. This sample was included in a study of T cell repertoires in cytomegalovirus infection. Study-level background: Carrying CMV and the relevant HLA type showed in public TCR beta signatures.

This TCR derives from a human donor in good health (CMV status not recorded). Some clones in this sample may be carry-over from other donors' samples. Sequencing was done on a sample of CD8+ T cells from PBMCs. The genes are TRBV7-3 and TRBJ2-1, with TRBD2 identical over 7 bases. CDR3 sequence: CASSLSGGTGNEQFF. CDR3 in DNA: TGTGCCAGCAGTTTATCGGGAGGTACGGGCAATGAGCAGTTCTTC.